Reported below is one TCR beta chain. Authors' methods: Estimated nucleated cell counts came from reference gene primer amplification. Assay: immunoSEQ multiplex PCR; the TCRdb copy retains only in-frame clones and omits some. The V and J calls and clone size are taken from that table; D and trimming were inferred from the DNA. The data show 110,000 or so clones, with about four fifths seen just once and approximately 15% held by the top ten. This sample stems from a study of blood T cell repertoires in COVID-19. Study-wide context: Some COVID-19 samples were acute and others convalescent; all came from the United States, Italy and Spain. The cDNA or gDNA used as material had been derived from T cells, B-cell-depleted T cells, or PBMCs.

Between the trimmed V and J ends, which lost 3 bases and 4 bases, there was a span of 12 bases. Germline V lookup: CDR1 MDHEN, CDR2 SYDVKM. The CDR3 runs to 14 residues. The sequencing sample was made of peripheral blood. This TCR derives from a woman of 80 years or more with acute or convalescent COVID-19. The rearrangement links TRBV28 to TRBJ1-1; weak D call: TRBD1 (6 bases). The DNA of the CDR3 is TGTGCCAGCAGTTTCAGGGGTAGGTCCACTGAAGCTTTCTTT. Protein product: CASSFRGRSTEAFF.